The entry below describes one TCR beta chain. Its target is not known. Generated by immunoSEQ multiplex PCR, the TCRdb table keeps only in-frame clones and is missing some. The sample records about 14,000 clones, around 86% being singletons. The time point denotes: identical roughly 10-day culture without peptide (control). Roughly 7 ELISpot-reactive neoantigen peptides each drove an approximately ten-day in vitro stimulation. This record comes from a study of PD-1 blockade in mismatch repair-deficient tumors. Across the whole study: Patients had 12 mismatch repair-deficient cancer types and were previously treated and progressing.

Trimming shortened V by 3 bases and J by 5 bases, and 13 bases separated the two germline ends. The germline CDR1 and CDR2 sequences are SNHLY and FYNNEI. The CDR3 is made up of 14 amino acids. Overall study results and limits: About 4.5% of the roughly 140 peptide-expanded blood TCRs were also found in tumor.

This chain connects TRBV2 to TRBJ1-1; the D is unclear. This receptor was obtained from an adult with mismatch repair-deficient cancer. Material: cells cultured in vitro, obtained from a patient treated with pembrolizumab. Here the CDR3 DNA reads TGTGCCAGCAGTGACTTAACCCGGGGAACTGAAGCTTTCTTT. This codes for CASSDLTRGTEAFF.